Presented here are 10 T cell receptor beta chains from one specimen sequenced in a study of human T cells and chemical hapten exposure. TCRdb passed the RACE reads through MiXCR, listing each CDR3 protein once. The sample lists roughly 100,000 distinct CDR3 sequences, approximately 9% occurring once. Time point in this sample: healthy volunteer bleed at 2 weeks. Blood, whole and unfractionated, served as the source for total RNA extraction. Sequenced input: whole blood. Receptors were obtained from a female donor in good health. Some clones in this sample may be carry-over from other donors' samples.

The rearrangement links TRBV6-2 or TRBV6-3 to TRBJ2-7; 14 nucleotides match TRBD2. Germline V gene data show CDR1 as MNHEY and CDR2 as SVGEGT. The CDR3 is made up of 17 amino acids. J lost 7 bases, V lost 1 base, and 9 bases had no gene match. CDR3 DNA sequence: TGTGCCAGCAGTTACTGGGGACTAGCGGGAGAGGGGAAGGAGCAGTACTTC. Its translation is CASSYWGLAGEGKEQYF.

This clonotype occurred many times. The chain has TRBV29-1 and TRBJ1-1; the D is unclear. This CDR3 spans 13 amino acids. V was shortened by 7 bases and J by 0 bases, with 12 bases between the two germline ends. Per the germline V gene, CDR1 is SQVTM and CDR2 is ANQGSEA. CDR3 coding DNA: TGCAGCGGGGCGGAGAACGTGAACACTGAAGCTTTCTTT. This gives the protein CSGAENVNTEAFF.

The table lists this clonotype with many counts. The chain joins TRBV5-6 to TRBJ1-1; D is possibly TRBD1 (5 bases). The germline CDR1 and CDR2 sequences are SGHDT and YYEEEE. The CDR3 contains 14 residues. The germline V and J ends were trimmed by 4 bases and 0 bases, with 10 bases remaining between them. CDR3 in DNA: TGTGCCAGCAGCCAGGACAACATGAACACTGAAGCTTTCTTT. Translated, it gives CASSQDNMNTEAFF.

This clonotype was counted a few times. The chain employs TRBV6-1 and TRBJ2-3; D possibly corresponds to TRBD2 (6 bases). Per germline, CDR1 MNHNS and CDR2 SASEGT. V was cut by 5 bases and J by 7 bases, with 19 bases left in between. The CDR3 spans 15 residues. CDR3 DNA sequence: TGTGCCAGCAGTCCGGTAGGAGGGAGTAGGAATACGCAGTATTTT. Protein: CASSPVGGSRNTQYF.

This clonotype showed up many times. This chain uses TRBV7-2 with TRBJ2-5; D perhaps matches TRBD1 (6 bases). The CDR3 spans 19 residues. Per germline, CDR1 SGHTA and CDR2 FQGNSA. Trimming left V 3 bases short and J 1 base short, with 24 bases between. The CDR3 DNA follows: TGTGCCAGCAGCTTCTACCCGACCGGGACACCTGGGGTCCAAGAGACCCAGTACTTC. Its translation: CASSFYPTGTPGVQETQYF. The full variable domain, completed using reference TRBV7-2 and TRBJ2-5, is GAGVSQSPSNKVTEKGKDVELRCDPISGHTALYWYRQSLGQGLEFLIYFQGNSAPDKSGLPSDRFSAERTGGSVSTLTIQRTQQEDSAVYLCASSFYPTGTPGVQETQYFGPGTRLLVL.

The CDR3 nucleotides read TGTGCCAGCAGTCGGCAGGGGGTGGGCACAGATACGCAGTATTTT. It codes for CASSRQGVGTDTQYF. The V gene is TRBV6-6, the J gene TRBJ2-3, with 7 bases lining up with TRBD1. Germline V gives CDR1 MNHNY, CDR2 SVGAGI (reference sequence). J lost 1 base, V lost 5 bases, and 6 bases had no gene match. The CDR3 has 15 residues.

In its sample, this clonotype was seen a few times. The CDR3 protein is CASSQDLRVWRVGDTQYF. In DNA, the CDR3 is TGTGCCAGCAGCCAAGATTTAAGGGTTTGGAGAGTCGGGGATACGCAGTATTTT. This sequence joins TRBV4-2 and TRBJ2-3; no definite D call. The CDR3 sequence is 18 residues long. Germline V gene data show CDR1 as LGHNA and CDR2 as YNFKEQ. Deletions cut 0 bases from V and 6 bases from J, with 22 bases between.

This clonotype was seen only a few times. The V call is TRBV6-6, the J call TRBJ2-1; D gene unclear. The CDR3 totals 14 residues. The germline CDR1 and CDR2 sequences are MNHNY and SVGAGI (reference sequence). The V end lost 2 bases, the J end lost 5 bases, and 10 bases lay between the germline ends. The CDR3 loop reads CASSYGYGNNEQFF. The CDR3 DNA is TGTGCCAGCAGTTACGGGTACGGAAACAATGAGCAGTTCTTC.

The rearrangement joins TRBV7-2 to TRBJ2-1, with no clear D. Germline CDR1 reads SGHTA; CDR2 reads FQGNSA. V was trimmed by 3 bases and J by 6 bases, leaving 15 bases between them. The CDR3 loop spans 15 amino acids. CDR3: CASSFETGLGNEQFF. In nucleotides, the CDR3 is TGTGCCAGCAGCTTCGAGACGGGTCTGGGCAATGAGCAGTTCTTC. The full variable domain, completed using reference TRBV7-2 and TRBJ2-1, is GAGVSQSPSNKVTEKGKDVELRCDPISGHTALYWYRQSLGQGLEFLIYFQGNSAPDKSGLPSDRFSAERTGGSVSTLTIQRTQQEDSAVYLCASSFETGLGNEQFFGPGTRLTVL.

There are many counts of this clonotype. The CDR3 DNA reads TGTGCCAGCAGCCAAGCGTTCAATGAGCAGTTCTTC. The encoded protein is CASSQAFNEQFF. This rearrangement joins TRBV3-1 to TRBJ2-1; D is ambiguous. Germline V lookup: CDR1 LGHDT, CDR2 YNNKEL (reference sequence). The V end was cut by 1 base, the J end by 6 bases, with 4 bases between. CDR3 length: 12 amino acids.